Shown below are 28 T cell receptor beta chains from a single sample sequenced in a study of identical twins. One entry per CDR3 protein, called by TCRdb with MiXCR from the 5' RACE reads. The sample carries 240,000 or so distinct CDR3 sequences, roughly 12% recorded once. These same data were also listed under a study on yellow fever vaccine responses in identical twins.

Sequenced: memory (CD45RO+) T cells sorted from blood. The receptor source for this set is a woman between 18 and 29 years old in good health.

This clonotype was counted many times. V and J are TRBV11-2 and TRBJ1-2; perhaps TRBD1 as D (6 bases). V was cut by 1 base and J by 3 bases, with 18 bases left in between. CDR1 is SGHAT and CDR2 is FQNNGV in the germline V gene. The CDR3 has 17 amino acids. The CDR3, as DNA: TGTGCCAGCAGCTTAGTATGGGACATCGAAAGGGACTATGGCTACACCTTC. Encoded protein: CASSLVWDIERDYGYTF.

This clonotype was counted ten times or more. This chain's CDR3 is CASSLNEKNIQYF. CDR3 nucleotides: TGTGCCAGCAGTTTGAATGAAAAAAACATTCAGTACTTC. The chain employs TRBV12-3 or TRBV12-4 and TRBJ2-4; no firm D call. CDR3 length equals 13 residues. Trimming shortened V by 3 bases and J by 4 bases, and 7 bases separated the two germline ends.

The chain recombines TRBV30 with TRBJ2-5; 11 bases align to TRBD1. This CDR3 spans 13 amino acids. The V segment lost 8 bases and the J segment 4 bases; nucleotides outside the gene matches: 6. Germline V gene data show CDR1 as GTSNPN and CDR2 as SVGIG (reference sequence). Here the CDR3 DNA reads TGTGCCAGTCCCGGGACAGGGGGAGAGACCCAGTACTTC. This gives the protein CASPGTGGETQYF.

This clonotype was seen a handful of times. The CDR3 reads CASSHGQGIQFF. In DNA, the CDR3 is TGTGCCAGCAGCCACGGACAGGGAATCCAGTTCTTC. The rearrangement uses TRBV3-1 and TRBJ2-1, with TRBD1 matching over 8 bases. Germline V gene sequence: CDR1 LGHDT, CDR2 YNNKEL (reference sequence). V was clipped by 3 bases and J by 13 bases; unmatched bases: 5. CDR3 length: 12 amino acids.

A few counts support this clonotype. This chain uses TRBV5-1 with TRBJ1-4; D remains ambiguous. The length of the CDR3 is 15 residues. In germline, CDR1 is SGHRS, CDR2 YFSETQ. V was clipped by 0 bases and J by 0 bases, with 6 bases between them. In nucleotides, the CDR3 is TGCGCCAGCAGCTTGGGGGCTGCAACTAATGAAAAACTGTTTTTT. Residues: CASSLGAATNEKLFF.

This clonotype was found many times. The V call is TRBV2, the J call TRBJ2-7; 12 bases match TRBD1. This CDR3 has 15 amino acids. The trim removed 4 bases at V and 4 bases at J, leaving 5 bases unmatched. Germline assignment: CDR1 SNHLY and CDR2 FYNNEI. CDR3 region: CASSVPGQGAYEQYF. Written as DNA, the CDR3 is TGTGCCAGCAGTGTTCCGGGACAGGGGGCGTACGAGCAGTACTTC.

This clonotype was observed many times. The genes are TRBV12-3 or TRBV12-4 and TRBJ1-5; TRBD1 aligns across 9 bases. Trimming at V came to 5 bases and at J to 3 bases, leaving 8 bases not matched to a gene. The CDR3 sequence is 16 residues long. The CDR3 region is CASSGQGQGVNQPQHF. In nucleotides, the CDR3 is TGTGCCAGCAGTGGACAGGGACAGGGCGTCAATCAGCCCCAGCATTTT.

The chain is built from TRBV10-3 and TRBJ2-7; no definite D call. Germline V CDR1 and CDR2: ENHRY, SYGVKD. The CDR3 extends over 11 amino acids. V gave up 5 bases and J gave up 0 bases, with 2 bases separating them. The CDR3 DNA reads TGTGCCATCAGTCCCTCCTACGAGCAGTACTTC. This codes for CAISPSYEQYF.

This clonotype was recorded at least ten times. The chain links TRBV7-9 to TRBJ2-1, with 9 bases fitting TRBD1. Germline V CDR1 and CDR2: SEHNR, FQNEAQ (reference sequence). This CDR3 is built from 15 residues. The J segment lost 7 bases and the V segment lost 0 bases, leaving 4 bases of the junction unmatched. The CDR3 region has the DNA TGTGCCAGCAGCTTAGCGACAGGGGGTCTAAATGAGCAGTTCTTC. This gives the protein CASSLATGGLNEQFF.

This clonotype was picked up many times. The chain recombines TRBV5-1 with TRBJ2-1, with 9 bases identical to TRBD1. The CDR3 runs to 16 residues. CDR1 is SGHRS and CDR2 is YFSETQ in the germline V gene. V was pared by 4 bases and J by 1 base, with 6 bases of the junction left unmatched. The CDR3: CASSHGDRASYNEQFF. The DNA for the CDR3 is TGCGCCAGCAGCCACGGGGACAGGGCTTCCTACAATGAGCAGTTCTTC.

This clonotype turned up a few times. The chain uses TRBV20-1 and TRBJ1-5; D is unresolved. Germline V lookup: CDR1 DFQATT, CDR2 SNEGSKA (reference sequence). The CDR3 has 11 residues. V dropped 6 bases and J dropped 5 bases, with 8 bases sitting between them. CDR3 region: CSAESDQPQHF. The CDR3 nucleotides are TGCAGTGCAGAGAGCGATCAGCCCCAGCATTTT.

V usage is TRBV7-3 and J usage is TRBJ1-1, with TRBD1 identical over 9 bases. Germline CDR1 and CDR2: SGHTA and FQGTGA. The CDR3 runs 13 residues. The V gene end was trimmed by 5 bases and the J gene end by 7 bases; junction bases not matched to a gene: 5. The DNA for the CDR3 is TGTGCCAGCAGCCCGGACAGGGGCCTTGAAGCTTTCTTT. Translating gives CASSPDRGLEAFF.

This chain joins TRBV28 and TRBJ2-5, with D possibly TRBD1 on 5 matching bases. This CDR3 contains 15 residues. CDR1 and CDR2 (germline): MDHEN, SYDVKM. Trimming left V 2 bases short and J 2 bases short, with 12 bases between. The CDR3 region has the DNA TGTGCCAGCAGTTTACAGGGAATAGGTCAAGAGACCCAGTACTTC. This translates into CASSLQGIGQETQYF.

V gene TRBV7-2 combines with J gene TRBJ2-7; 9 nucleotides line up with TRBD2. V trimming: 5 bases; J trimming: 1 base; junction bases outside the gene matches: 6. The CDR3 covers 15 residues. Germline-derived CDR1 and CDR2 are SGHTA and FQGNSA. The CDR3 coding sequence is TGTGCCAGCAGCCCTCGGCGGGGGGGATCCTACGAGCAGTACTTC. As protein: CASSPRRGGSYEQYF. Drawing the rest from reference TRBV7-2 and TRBJ2-7, the complete variable domain is GAGVSQSPSNKVTEKGKDVELRCDPISGHTALYWYRQSLGQGLEFLIYFQGNSAPDKSGLPSDRFSAERTGGSVSTLTIQRTQQEDSAVYLCASSPRRGGSYEQYFGPGTRLTVT.

The chain links TRBV5-4 to TRBJ2-2; perhaps TRBD1 as D (6 bases). Germline CDR1 reads SGHNT; CDR2 reads YYREEE (reference sequence). The CDR3 length is 16 residues. V lost 4 bases and J lost 6, with 19 bases in between. In DNA, the CDR3 is TGTGCCAGCAGCCCCGATCCTGGGGGCGCATCCGGGGAGCTGTTTTTT. Its protein product is CASSPDPGGASGELFF.

The chain has TRBV19 and TRBJ2-7; D may be TRBD2 (5 bases). Germline CDR1 reads LNHDA; CDR2 reads SQIVND (reference sequence). V was trimmed by 7 bases and J by 2 bases, leaving 12 bases between them. The CDR3 is 13 amino acids. CDR3 residues: CASNGGSTYEQYF. The DNA of the CDR3 is TGTGCCAGTAACGGAGGTAGTACCTACGAGCAGTACTTC.

The table lists this clonotype with a few counts. This chain uses TRBV20-1 with TRBJ2-2; unclear D gene. Germline CDR1 DFQATT, CDR2 SNEGSKA (reference sequence). Deletions cut 6 bases from V and 5 bases from J, with 16 bases between. There are 14 residues in the CDR3. The CDR3 loop is CSAIGPITTGELFF. The CDR3 DNA reads as TGCAGTGCCATTGGGCCCATAACGACCGGGGAGCTGTTTTTT.

This clonotype was detected a few times. The CDR3 sequence: CASSPHLRDWGEKLFF. The CDR3 nucleotides are TGTGCCAGCAGCCCACACCTCAGGGATTGGGGTGAAAAACTGTTTTTT. The V and J genes are TRBV28 and TRBJ1-4; D possibly corresponds to TRBD1 (5 bases). CDR3 length equals 16 residues. Trimming stripped 6 bases from V and 7 bases from J, with 21 bases between. Germline V CDR1 and CDR2: MDHEN, SYDVKM.

This clonotype was detected a few times. The chain is built from TRBV3-1 and TRBJ1-2; tentative D call: TRBD1 (5 bases). CDR1 LGHDT and CDR2 YNNKEL come from the germline V gene (reference sequence). Trimming stripped 3 bases from V and 6 bases from J, with 8 bases between. The CDR3 has 12 amino acids. The CDR3 nucleotides read TGTGCCAGCAGCCAGTCAGGGAATGGCTACACCTTC. It yields the protein CASSQSGNGYTF.

Only a few counts were recorded for this clonotype. The chain employs TRBV7-2 and TRBJ2-3; TRBD1 aligns across 9 bases. CDR1 is SGHTA, CDR2 FQGNSA, per germline. This CDR3 spans 17 amino acids. The junction had 15 bases not matched to a gene; V was cut back by 7 bases and J by 4 bases. CDR3 protein: CASTRDRDRVFPDTQYF. The CDR3 coding sequence is TGTGCCAGCACACGAGACCGGGACAGGGTGTTCCCAGATACGCAGTATTTT.

This clonotype was counted at least ten times. The chain uses TRBV29-1 and TRBJ2-1; the D gene is possibly TRBD1 (5 bases). V lost 3 bases, J lost 0 bases, and 9 bases lay in between. Germline V gene sequence: CDR1 SQVTM, CDR2 ANQGSEA. The CDR3 covers 14 residues. In DNA form, the CDR3 reads TGCAGCGTTGAGGGGCATAGCTCCTACAATGAGCAGTTCTTC. This encodes CSVEGHSSYNEQFF.

This clonotype appeared a few times. The chain carries TRBV20-1 and TRBJ2-7; 8 bases fit TRBD2. The V gene's germline CDR1 is DFQATT and CDR2 SNEGSKA (reference sequence). V shed 6 bases and J 4 bases; nucleotides not matched to a gene: 8. CDR3 length equals 13 residues. The CDR3 region has the DNA TGCAGTGCCGCGAGCGGGGGAGTATACGAGCAGTACTTC. It encodes CSAASGGVYEQYF.

This clonotype was found a few times. The genes are TRBV20-1 and TRBJ2-2; D is unresolved. Germline V gene data show CDR1 as DFQATT and CDR2 as SNEGSKA (reference sequence). V was pared by 0 bases and J by 4 bases, with 9 bases between. This CDR3 is 14 amino acids long. In DNA form, the CDR3 reads TGCAGTGCTAGAGATCGGGCAGCCACCGGGGAGCTGTTTTTT. Amino acids: CSARDRAATGELFF.

This clonotype appeared a few times. The rearrangement uses TRBV24-1 and TRBJ2-3; 12 nucleotides align to TRBD2. Per germline, CDR1 KGHDR and CDR2 SFDVKD. V lost 3 bases and J lost 6; bases outside the gene matches: 9. The CDR3 contains 17 residues. In DNA, the CDR3 is TGTGCCACCAGTGATCCTCTAGCGGGGGGGAGTTTGGATACGCAGTATTTT. Translating it yields CATSDPLAGGSLDTQYF.

This clonotype was recorded a few times. The chain has TRBV3-1 and TRBJ1-2; D is uncertain. The germline V and J ends were trimmed by 1 base and 5 bases, with 11 bases remaining between them. Germline CDR1 reads LGHDT; CDR2 reads YNNKEL (reference sequence). This CDR3 contains 14 residues. The CDR3 DNA sequence: TGTGCCAGCAGCCAAGGGCAGCTTTGGTATGGCTACACCTTC. It encodes CASSQGQLWYGYTF.

This clonotype was counted ten times or more. The rearrangement links TRBV4-3 to TRBJ1-1; D is uncertain. Trimming removed 4 bases at V and 7 bases at J, with 19 bases between. The germline CDR1 and CDR2 sequences are LGHNA and YSLEER. This CDR3 region has 15 residues. CDR3 residues: CASSPGLQHGVEAFF. The CDR3, as DNA: TGCGCCAGCAGCCCGGGTTTGCAGCATGGCGTTGAAGCTTTCTTT.

This clonotype has only a few counts. The chain combines TRBV6-2 or TRBV6-3 with TRBJ2-3, with D possibly matching TRBD1 (5 bases). Trimming cost V 5 bases and J 3 bases, with 9 bases left between them. This CDR3 contains 13 residues. The germline V gene encodes CDR1 MNHEY and CDR2 SVGEGT. DNA for the CDR3: TGTGCCAGCAGTGGAGACAGTACAGATACGCAGTATTTT. Translating it yields CASSGDSTDTQYF.

The chain uses TRBV5-4 and TRBJ2-3, with 7 bases lining up with TRBD2. Germline V gene data show CDR1 as SGHNT and CDR2 as YYREEE (reference sequence). V was pared by 4 bases and J by 2 bases, with 4 bases of the junction left unmatched. The CDR3 loop spans 14 amino acids. As DNA, the CDR3 is TGTGCCAGCAGCGGAGGGGACTACACAGATACGCAGTATTTT. Protein product: CASSGGDYTDTQYF. Full variable domain (remainder filled in from reference TRBV5-4 and TRBJ2-3): ETGVTQSPTHLIKTRGQQVTLRCSSQSGHNTVSWYQQALGQGPQFIFQYYREEENGRGNFPPRFSGLQFPNYSSELNVNALELDDSALYLCASSGGDYTDTQYFGPGTRLTVL.